The rows below give T cell receptor beta chains drawn from one sample of a study of cytomegalovirus exposure and HLA in healthy donors. TCRdb's copy holds only in-frame clones and misses some; the assay was immunoSEQ multiplex PCR. This sample has approximately 110,000 clones, with 76% found just once. The specimen was PBMCs. All receptors come from a man aged 35 to 55 in good health and CMV-seropositive. The CDR3 runs from the conserved cysteine through the conserved F or W. The D gene is left open where the match is weak. The size entry is marked missing in some rows and otherwise reads once, few, many or a size class.

>TRBD1|NA|TRBV6-5|TRBJ1-1
TGTGCCAGCAGCGGACAGGGAGCAGGAGACACTGAAGCTTTCTTT
CASSGQGAGDTEAFF
>NA|NA|TRBV4-1|TRBJ1-6
TGCGCCAGCAGCCAAACAGGGTTAACGAATTCACCCCTCCACTTT
CASSQTGLTNSPLHF
>NA|few|TRBV11-3|TRBJ2-5
TGTGCCAGCAGCTTAGGACAGGTCCAAGAGACCCAGTACTTC
CASSLGQVQETQYF
>NA|once|TRBV10-1|TRBJ1-2
TGCGCCAGCATCCAGCGGGGGGTGAGCTATGGCTACACCTTC
CASIQRGVSYGYTF
>NA|NA|TRBV5-4|TRBJ1-1
TGTGCCAGCATCGTACAGGGCAGGGGCACTGAAGCTTTCTTT
CASIVQGRGTEAFF
>NA|few|TRBV29-1|TRBJ1-1
TGCAGCGTTGAAGAGGCAGTTCTTGAGGTCTTT
CSVEEAVLEVF
>TRBD1|few|TRBV6-4|TRBJ1-2
TGTGCCAGCAGTGCTGTTTTTGGGACAGGTTATGGCTACACCTTC
CASSAVFGTGYGYTF
>NA|NA|TRBV7-9|TRBJ2-3
TGTGCCAGCAGCTTAGCAGCGTCGGCGGGACCCAGAGATACGCAGTATTTT
CASSLAASAGPRDTQYF
>NA|NA|TRBV5-5|TRBJ2-7
TGTGCCAGCAGCTTGGCTCCCGGGGGACCCTACGAGCAGTACTTC
CASSLAPGGPYEQYF
>NA|NA|TRBV27|TRBJ2-3
TGTGCCAGCAGCGACAGGGGGTGGGGAGCGGGAGCACGGGATACGCAGTATTTT
CASSDRGWGAGARDTQYF
>NA|NA|TRBV28|TRBJ1-4
TGTGCCAGCAGCTCCTCCGGGGGGGTATATGAAAAACTGTTTTTT
CASSSSGGVYEKLFF
>NA|few|TRBV7-2|TRBJ2-7
TGTGCCAGCAGCTCGACTATTACTAACGAGCAGTACTTC
CASSSTITNEQYF
>NA|few|TRBV5-4|TRBJ1-3
TGTGCCAGCAGCCCGGGACCCGGGAGGTCTGGAAACACCATATATTTT
CASSPGPGRSGNTIYF
>TRBD1|NA|TRBV23-1|TRBJ1-5
TGCGCCAGCAGTCTACAGGGGAAGCGCAATCAGCCCCAGCATTTT
CASSLQGKRNQPQHF
>NA|NA|TRBV2|TRBJ1-2
TGTGCCAGCAGTTTGCCAGGGCCGGACGACTATGGCTACACCTTC
CASSLPGPDDYGYTF
>TRBD2|few|TRBV29-1|TRBJ2-7
TGCAGCGCCCTGGGGAGGGGAGGCAACGAGCAGTACTTC
CSALGRGGNEQYF
>TRBD2|NA|TRBV4-2|TRBJ2-3
TGTGCCAGCAGCTTGACGGGGGGAGATACGCAGTATTTT
CASSLTGGDTQYF
>NA|few|TRBV14|TRBJ2-1
TGTGCCAGCAATTCTGGGGGGGCAATAGGGCAGTTCTTC
CASNSGGAIGQFF
>NA|few|TRBV5-1|TRBJ2-3
TGCGCCAGCAGCTTGCCCGTAGCGGCCACCACAGATACGCAGTATTTT
CASSLPVAATTDTQYF
>NA|NA|TRBV5-1|TRBJ2-2
TGCGCCAGCAGCTCCACAGGGTTGGGAGGGCCGGCCGGGGAGCTGTTTTTT
CASSSTGLGGPAGELFF
>TRBD1|NA|TRBV6-5|TRBJ2-1
TGTGCCAGCAGTACACAGGGGGCGTCTGGCGATGAGCAGTTCTTC
CASSTQGASGDEQFF
>NA|few|TRBV2|TRBJ1-1
TGTGCCAGCAGTGCCCCCGACACTGAAGCTTTCTTT
CASSAPDTEAFF
>TRBD1|NA|TRBV7-6|TRBJ2-7
TGTGCCAGCAGGCTAGGGACAGCCTACGAGCAGTACTTC
CASRLGTAYEQYF
>NA|once|TRBV18|TRBJ1-4
TGTGCCAGCTCACCCTGGACTGGAACTAATGAAAAACTGTTTTTT
CASSPWTGTNEKLFF
>NA|NA|TRBV30|TRBJ2-7
TGTGCCCGGAGGGACCTCGGGGCAGGGGGTTCCTACGAGCAGTACTTC
CARRDLGAGGSYEQYF
>NA|few|TRBV4-3|TRBJ1-2
TGCGCCAGCAGCCAAGATGGAGGCGGGAACCTTAACTATGGCTACACCTTC
CASSQDGGGNLNYGYTF
>TRBD1|NA|TRBV30|TRBJ2-2
TGTGCCTCGCGAGGGGGCCGGGGCACCGGGGAGCTGTTTTTT
CASRGGRGTGELFF
>TRBD2|NA|TRBV14|TRBJ2-7
TGTGCCAGCAGCCAGTCCTTGACTAGCGGGACGGCCTACGAGCAGTACTTC
CASSQSLTSGTAYEQYF
>NA|NA|TRBV7-6|TRBJ2-1
TGTGCCAGCAGCTTAGGTGTGGAGATCTACAATGAGCAGTTCTTC
CASSLGVEIYNEQFF
>NA|NA|TRBV7-5|TRBJ2-2
TGTGCCAGAAGCGATCGACTAGCACGGGGCACCGGGGAGCTGTTTTTT
CARSDRLARGTGELFF
>NA|NA|TRBV19|TRBJ2-3
TGTGCCAGTAGTATCAGGGGAGGCACAGATACGCAGTATTTT
CASSIRGGTDTQYF
>TRBD1|once|TRBV7-9|TRBJ1-5
TGTGCCAGCAGCTCAACCGGGACAGCTAGCAATCAGCCCCAGCATTTT
CASSSTGTASNQPQHF
>TRBD2|once|TRBV7-7|TRBJ2-5
TGTGCTAGCAGCCCTAGCGGGGGCAGGGGAGAGACCCAGTACTTC
CASSPSGGRGETQYF